The T cell receptor beta chain described here comes from a study of cytomegalovirus exposure and HLA in healthy donors. Regarding the study as a whole: The authors later found most CMV-associated TCR beta chains appeared HLA-restricted. Excluded were some V segments that proved indistinguishable, including TRBV6-2 and TRBV6-3. HLA alleles were associated with 15,000 to 20,000 TCR beta sequences in a later analysis at 0.05 false discovery rate. Overall, roughly 160 TCR beta chains were annotated as cytomegalovirus-associated.

A note on this clone: Its matching antigen is unknown.

The CDR3 runs 16 residues. Deletions cut 3 bases from V and 0 bases from J, with 12 bases between. Germline V gives CDR1 MDHEN, CDR2 SYDVKM. The PCR contained 60 Vbeta and 13 Jbeta primers. The protocol was immunoSEQ multiplex PCR, while the TCRdb copy is restricted to in-frame clones and leaves out a portion. The sample contains roughly 150,000 clones, roughly 80% of which appear only once. The sequenced sample consisted of PBMCs. This chain joins TRBV28 and TRBJ1-3; no clear D. The source of this sequence is a male donor in good health and CMV-seronegative. The CDR3 DNA reads TGTGCCAGCAGTTTCTCGTCGGGAACCTCTGGAAACACCATATATTTT. This codes for CASSFSSGTSGNTIYF.